The sample holds many counts of the clone carrying this T cell receptor (beta chain). Genomic DNA provided the template from which TCR beta VDJ and CDR3 profiles were obtained. TCRdb redid the calling of the reads with MiXCR, one entry per CDR3 protein. The sample carries about 190,000 distinct CDR3 sequences, around half recorded once. The data originate from a study of CD8+CD57+ T cells in acquired aplastic anemia. The V end was cut by 4 bases, the J end by 4 bases, with 7 bases between. The V gene's germline CDR1 is LGHDT and CDR2 YNNKEL (reference sequence). The CDR3 consists of 12 residues. All sequencing subjects had displayed CD8+CD57+ cell expansion on flow cytometry. Severe acquired aplastic anemia was diagnosed in all patients.

The chain combines TRBV3-1 with TRBJ1-1, with D perhaps TRBD1 (5 bases). Source material: sorted CD4+, CD8+, or CD8+CD57+ T cells (not recorded which) from PBMCs. The sequence was obtained from a human donor with aplastic anemia. The CDR3, as DNA: TGTGCCAGCAGCCGAGGGGTCACTGAAGCTTTCTTT. Its protein is CASSRGVTEAFF.